Below, 2 T cell receptor beta chains from the same sample are listed, as sequenced in a study of control samples from healthy donors and cancer patients. Generated by immunoSEQ multiplex PCR, the TCRdb table keeps only in-frame clones and is missing some. This table has over 150,000 clones, approximately 94% appearing once. Sequencing was done on a sample of blood. The receptors come from a middle-aged man in good health.

V and J are TRBV7-2 and TRBJ1-5; D perhaps matches TRBD1 (6 bases). Trimming removed 3 bases at V and 3 bases at J, with 9 bases between. The length of the CDR3 is 14 residues. The V gene's germline CDR1 is SGHTA and CDR2 FQGNSA. The CDR3 nucleotides are TGTGCCAGCAGCTTGGACAGCCACAATCAGCCCCAGCATTTT. The encoded protein is CASSLDSHNQPQHF.

The chain is built from TRBV27 and TRBJ1-6, with D perhaps matching TRBD1 (5 bases). Germline CDR1 is MNHEY and CDR2 is SMNVEV (reference sequence). Trimming shortened V by 8 bases and J by 0 bases, and 14 bases separated the two germline ends. The CDR3 covers 16 residues. The CDR3 spells CASGGPPSSYNSPLHF. The CDR3 DNA follows: TGTGCCAGCGGGGGACCGCCGAGCTCCTATAATTCACCCCTCCACTTT.